Listed here are 13 T cell receptor beta chains from one sample, sequenced in a study of T cells in narcolepsy. This table comes from immunoSEQ multiplex PCR, and its TCRdb copy is limited to in-frame clones, with some not included. The sample contains around 31,000 clones, roughly four fifths of which appear only once. The sequenced material came from CD45RA- memory CD4+ T cells from PBMCs. The receptor source for this set is a human donor with narcolepsy.

The J gene is TRBJ2-7, the V gene TRBV7-9; D is undetermined. Germline V CDR1 and CDR2: SEHNR, FQNEAQ (reference sequence). The CDR3 spans 11 residues. V lost 3 bases, J lost 1 base, and 1 base lay in between. CDR3 in amino acids: CASSFSYEQYF. The CDR3, as DNA: TGTGCCAGCAGCTTTTCCTACGAGCAGTACTTC.

The rearrangement links TRBV5-4 to TRBJ1-2, with unresolved D. V lost 4 bases and J 2 bases, leaving 6 bases between the germline ends. CDR1 is SGHNT, CDR2 YYREEE, per germline (reference sequence). The length of the CDR3 is 12 residues. CDR3 sequence: CASSADNYGYTF. The CDR3 DNA sequence: TGTGCCAGCAGCGCGGACAACTATGGCTACACCTTC.

The chain has TRBV6-4 and TRBJ2-2; tentatively, D is TRBD1 (6 bases). Germline loops: CDR1 MRHNA, CDR2 SNTAGT. Trimming stripped 2 bases from V and 9 bases from J, with 16 bases between. The CDR3 totals 15 residues. CDR3 loop: CASSDLGAGSRELFF. Here the CDR3 DNA reads TGTGCCAGCAGTGACCTGGGGGCAGGCAGCCGGGAGCTGTTTTTT.

The rearrangement links TRBV5-5 to TRBJ2-7; D is uncertain. The V end was cut by 2 bases, the J end by 4 bases, with 7 bases between. Germline loops: CDR1 SGHKS, CDR2 YYEKEE (reference sequence). The CDR3 covers 12 residues. Written as DNA, the CDR3 is TGTGCCAGCAGCTTCCTCGGGTACGAGCAGTACTTC. Amino acid sequence: CASSFLGYEQYF.

The V call is TRBV18, the J call TRBJ2-5; D possibly matches TRBD1 or TRBD2 (5 bases each). Germline CDR1 and CDR2: KGHSH and LQKENI. This CDR3 is 16 amino acids long. V was shortened by 1 base and J by 5 bases, with 17 bases between the two germline ends. The CDR3 bases are TGTGCCAGCTCACCACAACCTCCCGGTGAGGGGGAGACCCAGTACTTC. It is translated as CASSPQPPGEGETQYF.

The V and J genes are TRBV6-5 and TRBJ1-4; D unclear. V was pared by 2 bases and J by 0 bases, with 10 bases between. This CDR3 has 16 amino acids. Germline-derived CDR1 and CDR2 are MNHEY and SVGAGI. The CDR3 here is CASSYRAAATNEKLFF. The CDR3 DNA reads as TGTGCCAGCAGTTACCGGGCAGCTGCAACTAATGAAAAACTGTTTTTT.

J is TRBJ1-2 and V is TRBV7-9; 8 bases fit TRBD1. This CDR3 is 16 amino acids long. The germline gives CDR1 SEHNR, CDR2 FQNEAQ (reference sequence). With 8 bases clipped from V and 3 bases from J, the junction kept 14 bases outside the gene matches. CDR3 in DNA: TGTGCCAGCGGTCCACAATCGGGACAGGCCCACTATGGCTACACCTTC. Amino acids: CASGPQSGQAHYGYTF.

This chain links TRBV5-6 with TRBJ1-1; D is perhaps TRBD1 (6 bases). This CDR3 is 14 amino acids long. The V end lost 4 bases, the J end lost 0 bases, and 10 bases lay between the germline ends. Germline assignment: CDR1 SGHDT and CDR2 YYEEEE. The chain's CDR3 is CASSEQGLNTEAFF. In nucleotides, the CDR3 is TGTGCCAGCAGCGAACAGGGTTTGAACACTGAAGCTTTCTTT.

The V and J genes are TRBV19 and TRBJ2-2; D possibly corresponds to TRBD1 (5 bases). In germline, CDR1 is LNHDA, CDR2 SQIVND (reference sequence). With 6 bases removed from V and 3 bases from J, the gap between germline ends came to 8 bases. This CDR3 is built from 13 residues. The DNA for the CDR3 is TGTGCCAGTAGCGACAGTTACACCGGGGAGCTGTTTTTT. Translating it yields CASSDSYTGELFF.

The chain recombines TRBV7-8 with TRBJ2-3; D gene uncertain. Germline V gives CDR1 SGHVS, CDR2 FQNEAQ. V was trimmed by 2 bases and J by 8 bases, leaving 5 bases between them. CDR3 size: 11 residues. The CDR3 DNA reads as TGTGCCAGCAGCTTATCCAGTACGCAGTATTTT. Its protein product is CASSLSSTQYF.

This clone showed up just a few times. V is TRBV4-3 and J is TRBJ1-2; 9 positions match TRBD1. Per germline, CDR1 LGHNA and CDR2 YSLEER. The CDR3 extends over 18 amino acids. The ends lost 0 bases at V and 0 bases at J; junction bases unmatched: 8. CDR3 residues: CASSQDVNRGPSNYGYTF. The CDR3, as DNA: TGCGCCAGCAGCCAAGATGTGAACAGGGGGCCCTCTAACTATGGCTACACCTTC.

The genes are TRBV11-2 and TRBJ1-2; D is possibly TRBD1 (6 bases). The CDR3 runs to 16 residues. V was trimmed by 0 bases and J by 5 bases, leaving 16 bases between them. Germline V gives CDR1 SGHAT, CDR2 FQNNGV. CDR3 region: CASSLEVVTGIYGYTF. CDR3 DNA: TGTGCCAGCAGCTTAGAGGTCGTAACAGGGATTTATGGCTACACCTTC.

This chain connects TRBV2 to TRBJ1-5; D gene unclear. CDR1 is SNHLY, CDR2 FYNNEI, per germline. The V and J ends lost 2 bases and 0 bases respectively, with 8 bases between them. The CDR3 is 15 amino acids. The CDR3 loop reads CASSESGYSNQPQHF. The CDR3 coding sequence is TGTGCCAGCAGTGAATCTGGGTATAGCAATCAGCCCCAGCATTTT.